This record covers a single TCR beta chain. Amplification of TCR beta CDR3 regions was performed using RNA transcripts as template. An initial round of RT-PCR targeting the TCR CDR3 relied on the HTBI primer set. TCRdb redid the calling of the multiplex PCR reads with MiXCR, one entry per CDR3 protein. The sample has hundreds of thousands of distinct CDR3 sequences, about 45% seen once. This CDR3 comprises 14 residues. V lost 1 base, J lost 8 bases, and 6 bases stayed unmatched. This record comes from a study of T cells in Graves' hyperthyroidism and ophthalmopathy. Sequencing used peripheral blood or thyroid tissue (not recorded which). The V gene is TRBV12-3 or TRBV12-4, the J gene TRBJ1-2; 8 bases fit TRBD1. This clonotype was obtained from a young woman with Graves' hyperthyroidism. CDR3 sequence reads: CASSLGQGSGGYTF. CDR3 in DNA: TGTGCCAGCAGTTTAGGACAGGGGTCTGGGGGCTACACCTTC.